These 32 T cell receptor beta chains came from one sample sequenced in a study of response to subunit inactivated influenza vaccine. In TCRdb, the RT-PCR reads were re-called with MiXCR into one record per CDR3 protein. The sample includes about 520,000 distinct CDR3 sequences, approximately 7.8% of them seen just once. The source material was PBMCs from blood, sampled around 25 months after vaccination. These receptors came from a man between 50 and 70 years old who received an inactivated influenza vaccine.

Here the CDR3 reads CASSYPSRTDTQYF. DNA for the CDR3: TGTGCCAGCAGCTACCCCAGTCGCACAGATACGCAGTATTTT. The chain joins TRBV7-3 to TRBJ2-3, with D unresolved. Germline-derived CDR1 and CDR2 are SGHTA and FQGTGA. V was trimmed by 4 bases and J by 1 base, leaving 9 bases between them. The CDR3 sequence is 14 residues long.

The V gene is TRBV13, the J gene TRBJ2-1, with D tentatively TRBD1 or TRBD2 (5 bases each). Trimming cost V 8 bases and J 4 bases, with 15 bases left between them. The CDR3 loop spans 14 amino acids. Germline V CDR1 and CDR2: PRHDT, FYEKMQ (reference sequence). The chain's CDR3 is CASGARGAYNEQFF. The CDR3 DNA is TGTGCCAGCGGCGCAAGAGGGGCGTACAATGAGCAGTTCTTC.

This clonotype showed up many times. The V and J genes are TRBV20-1 and TRBJ2-1; TRBD2 might be the D (7 bases). The germline V and J ends were trimmed by 2 bases and 5 bases, with 13 bases remaining between them. The V gene's germline CDR1 is DFQATT and CDR2 SNEGSKA (reference sequence). The CDR3 consists of 14 residues. CDR3 protein: CSARTAGHNNEQFF. In DNA form, the CDR3 reads TGCAGTGCTAGAACAGCGGGACATAACAATGAGCAGTTCTTC.

This clonotype has ten or more counts. The rearrangement uses TRBV7-8 and TRBJ2-7, with D possibly TRBD2 on 5 matching bases. Looked up from germline, CDR1 is SGHVS and CDR2 is FQNEAQ. The CDR3 runs to 13 residues. Trimming took off 1 base at V and 6 bases at J, with 10 bases between the two ends. The chain's CDR3 is CASSLDPGSEQYF. DNA of the CDR3: TGTGCCAGCAGCTTAGATCCGGGGAGCGAGCAGTACTTC.

The genes are TRBV19 and TRBJ2-1, with TRBD1 matching over 8 bases. The J segment lost 8 bases and the V segment lost 1 base, leaving 7 bases of the junction unmatched. This CDR3 region has 15 residues. Germline V gene lookup returns CDR1 LNHDA and CDR2 SQIVND (reference sequence). The CDR3 DNA reads TGTGCCAGTAGTATAGGGCAGGGGGCGGCCGATGAGCAGTTCTTC. Encoded protein: CASSIGQGAADEQFF.

This clonotype was picked up many times. The chain is built from TRBV14 and TRBJ1-3; D remains ambiguous. Germline lookup yields CDR1 SGHDN and CDR2 FVKESK. The CDR3 is 15 amino acids. V lost 0 bases and J lost 0, with 6 bases in between. The CDR3 nucleotides read TGTGCCAGCAGCCAAGAGATTGTCTCTGGAAACACCATATATTTT. The encoded protein is CASSQEIVSGNTIYF.

This clonotype has ten or more counts. V and J are TRBV18 and TRBJ1-1, with D possibly matching TRBD1 (6 bases). CDR3 size: 13 residues. V was clipped by 3 bases and J by 3 bases, with 8 bases between them. Per the germline V gene, CDR1 is KGHSH and CDR2 is LQKENI. The chain's CDR3 is CASSPTGDTEAFF. The CDR3 bases are TGTGCCAGCTCACCGACAGGTGACACTGAAGCTTTCTTT.

The chain employs TRBV7-9 and TRBJ2-1; D gene unclear. Looked up from germline, CDR1 is SEHNR and CDR2 is FQNEAQ (reference sequence). CDR3 length: 17 amino acids. The ends were cut back, 0 bases at V and 4 bases at J, with 16 bases in the middle. The CDR3 spells CASSLAPPVSNYNEQFF. DNA for the CDR3: TGTGCCAGCAGCTTAGCCCCCCCAGTAAGCAATTACAATGAGCAGTTCTTC.

The chain joins TRBV28 to TRBJ2-7; D is unresolved. CDR1 is MDHEN and CDR2 is SYDVKM in the germline V gene. The CDR3 loop spans 15 amino acids. Trimming removed 3 bases from V and 0 bases from J, with 12 bases in between. The chain's CDR3 is CASSFVMASSYEQYF. The CDR3 DNA reads TGTGCCAGCAGTTTTGTGATGGCGAGCTCCTACGAGCAGTACTTC.

This clonotype was detected ten times or more. The chain uses TRBV11-2 and TRBJ1-2; D unresolved. The V gene's germline CDR1 is SGHAT and CDR2 FQNNGV. The CDR3 loop spans 15 amino acids. The ends were cut back, 1 base at V and 0 bases at J, with 9 bases in the middle. CDR3 protein: CASSLGSLSNYGYTF. CDR3 DNA: TGTGCCAGCAGCTTAGGCAGCTTATCTAACTATGGCTACACCTTC.

The rearrangement links TRBV7-9 to TRBJ2-3; D is possibly TRBD2 (6 bases). The CDR3 is 14 residues long. The germline V gene encodes CDR1 SEHNR and CDR2 FQNEAQ (reference sequence). Trimming removed 6 bases at V and 5 bases at J, with 15 bases between. In DNA, the CDR3 is TGTGCCAGCAGTAAAGGAGGGGATGGAGATACGCAGTATTTT. Translation: CASSKGGDGDTQYF.

The rearrangement links TRBV20-1 to TRBJ1-1; D is ambiguous. Per the germline V gene, CDR1 is DFQATT and CDR2 is SNEGSKA (reference sequence). V shed 6 bases and J shed 2 bases, with 16 bases lying between them. CDR3 length: 14 residues. CDR3 in amino acids: CSARKGALNTEAFF. CDR3 sequence (DNA): TGCAGTGCAAGGAAGGGTGCGCTAAACACTGAAGCTTTCTTT.

This chain connects TRBV7-2 to TRBJ2-5, with D perhaps TRBD1 (5 bases). Trimming removed 5 bases from V and 2 bases from J, with 12 bases in between. The CDR3 totals 14 residues. The V gene's germline CDR1 is SGHTA and CDR2 FQGNSA. The CDR3 spells CASSPQAIQETQYF. The CDR3 nucleotides are TGTGCCAGCAGCCCACAGGCGATACAAGAGACCCAGTACTTC.

The chain links TRBV18 to TRBJ2-7; TRBD2 matches 14 bases. Germline V CDR1 and CDR2: KGHSH, LQKENI. Unmatched junction bases numbered 0, after V lost 2 bases and J lost 6 bases. The CDR3 extends over 14 amino acids. This CDR3 is CASSPGTSGSEQYF. CDR3 DNA: TGTGCCAGCTCACCAGGGACTAGCGGGAGCGAGCAGTACTTC.

The chain carries TRBV24-1 and TRBJ1-5; unclear D gene. The germline CDR1 and CDR2 sequences are KGHDR and SFDVKD. V was pared by 3 bases and J by 5 bases, with 10 bases between. This CDR3 has 14 amino acids. The DNA of the CDR3 is TGTGCCACCAGTGATAAGTTGCTGGATCAGCCCCAGCATTTT. It yields the protein CATSDKLLDQPQHF.

This rearrangement joins TRBV27 to TRBJ2-5; 13 bases map to TRBD2. The CDR3 consists of 16 residues. Germline loops: CDR1 MNHEY, CDR2 SMNVEV (reference sequence). Trimming took 5 bases from V and 0 from J; bases not matched to a gene: 3. The chain's CDR3 is CASSPLAGGYQETQYF. The CDR3 DNA is TGTGCCAGCAGTCCACTAGCGGGGGGGTACCAAGAGACCCAGTACTTC.

This clonotype was seen a few times. The chain joins TRBV5-1 to TRBJ2-1; D may be TRBD1 (6 bases). Germline V gene lookup returns CDR1 SGHRS and CDR2 YFSETQ. The CDR3 is 13 amino acids. Trimming removed 0 bases from V and 9 bases from J, with 10 bases in between. CDR3 in amino acids: CASSLGQVGEQFF. The DNA for the CDR3 is TGCGCCAGCAGCTTGGGACAGGTCGGTGAGCAGTTCTTC.

This clonotype was seen only a few times. The V gene is TRBV5-5, the J gene TRBJ2-1; TRBD2 agrees at 10 bases. This CDR3 comprises 15 residues. V gave up 1 base and J gave up 7 bases; unmatched junction bases: 5. The germline V gene encodes CDR1 SGHKS and CDR2 YYEKEE (reference sequence). The CDR3 sequence: CASSLLLAGINEQFF. DNA for the CDR3: TGTGCCAGCAGCTTGCTACTAGCGGGGATAAATGAGCAGTTCTTC.

This sequence joins TRBV7-2 and TRBJ2-1; TRBD1 aligns across 7 bases. In germline, CDR1 is SGHTA, CDR2 FQGNSA. The CDR3 sequence is 17 residues long. After removal of 0 bases from V and 9 bases from J, the junction contained 14 bases not matched to a gene. The CDR3 DNA sequence: TGTGCCAGCAGCTTAGCGCCCTTGCGACAGGGCTACGGTGAGCAGTTCTTC. Its translation: CASSLAPLRQGYGEQFF.

Only a few counts were recorded for this clonotype. V and J are TRBV6-2 or TRBV6-3 and TRBJ2-7, with 13 bases matching TRBD2. This CDR3 comprises 15 residues. V lost 6 bases, J lost 2 bases, and 4 bases stayed unmatched. Germline lookup yields CDR1 MNHEY and CDR2 SVGEGT. CDR3 sequence (DNA): TGTGCCAGCAGGGGACTAGCGGGGAAAGCCTACGAGCAGTACTTC. Residues: CASRGLAGKAYEQYF.

This clonotype was seen only a few times. The chain combines TRBV4-1 with TRBJ2-3, with a tentative D call TRBD1 (7 bases). V shed 4 bases and J shed 2 bases, with 13 bases lying between them. Looked up from germline, CDR1 is MGHRA and CDR2 is YSYEKL. CDR3 length: 15 amino acids. The CDR3 loop is CASSPTGDFTDTQYF. The CDR3 DNA is TGCGCCAGCAGCCCCACAGGGGACTTCACAGATACGCAGTATTTT.

This clonotype has at least ten counts. The chain carries TRBV14 and TRBJ2-3; the D gene is possibly TRBD2 (6 bases). The CDR3 has 14 residues. V was cut by 1 base and J by 10 bases, with 15 bases left in between. Germline CDR1 reads SGHDN; CDR2 reads FVKESK. Here the CDR3 DNA reads TGTGCCAGCAGCCAAGTTAGCGGCGGATCCCCGCAGTATTTT. Amino acids: CASSQVSGGSPQYF.

This clonotype was counted a few times. The chain combines TRBV28 with TRBJ2-7, with 16 bases fitting TRBD2. Germline V gene lookup returns CDR1 MDHEN and CDR2 SYDVKM. J gave up 5 bases and V 11 bases, and 9 bases lay outside the gene matches. There are 15 residues in the CDR3. CDR3 nucleotide sequence: TGTGCCTCTCATGGGACTAGCGGGAGGGTCGACGAGCAGTACTTC. Encoded protein: CASHGTSGRVDEQYF.

V and J are TRBV7-3 and TRBJ1-1; perhaps TRBD1 as D (6 bases). CDR1 and CDR2 from the germline V gene are SGHTA and FQGTGA. This CDR3 has 15 residues. Trimming pared 5 bases from V and 1 base from J, leaving 14 bases between. CDR3 coding DNA: TGTGCCAGCAGCCCCCAGCCGGGACAGAACACTGAAGCTTTCTTT. Its protein is CASSPQPGQNTEAFF.

This clonotype appeared a single time. Compared with germline, one end of the junction differs, possibly owing to a read error. The genes are TRBV10-3 and TRBJ2-5; D unresolved. Per germline, CDR1 ENHRY and CDR2 SYGVKD. This CDR3 contains 13 residues. This chain's CDR3 is CAISDRTEENQYF. The CDR3 DNA sequence: TGTGCCATCAGTGATCGGACGGAAGAGAACCAGTACTTC.

This chain connects TRBV7-2 to TRBJ2-7, with no clear D. The V gene's germline CDR1 is SGHTA and CDR2 FQGNSA. V shed 2 bases and J shed 6 bases, with 8 bases lying between them. This CDR3 is 12 amino acids long. CDR3 loop: CASSLRQAEQYF. The CDR3 DNA reads TGTGCCAGCAGCTTAAGGCAGGCCGAGCAGTACTTC.

This clonotype was picked up a small number of times. The gene calls are TRBV7-2 and TRBJ2-3; 9 bases fit TRBD2. This CDR3 is built from 17 residues. Germline lookup yields CDR1 SGHTA and CDR2 FQGNSA. Trimming took 4 bases from V and 1 from J; bases not matched to a gene: 9. In DNA, the CDR3 is TGTGCCAGCAGCTGGGGAGCGGGGGGATATCGCACAGATACGCAGTATTTT. This encodes CASSWGAGGYRTDTQYF. The full variable domain, with the rest looked up from reference TRBV7-2 and TRBJ2-3, is GAGVSQSPSNKVTEKGKDVELRCDPISGHTALYWYRQSLGQGLEFLIYFQGNSAPDKSGLPSDRFSAERTGGSVSTLTIQRTQQEDSAVYLCASSWGAGGYRTDTQYFGPGTRLTVL.

Ten or more counts support this clonotype. An end of the junction differs from the germline gene, which may be a read error. The chain links TRBV5-1 to TRBJ2-1; 9 positions agree with TRBD2. From germline, CDR1 is SGHRS and CDR2 YFSETQ. CDR3 length equals 15 residues. In DNA form, the CDR3 reads TGTGCCAGCAGCCCGACTAGCGGTTCCTACAATGAGCAGTTCTTC. It codes for CASSPTSGSYNEQFF.

The CDR3 loop reads CASSQRGPLDEQFF. DNA of the CDR3: TGTGCCAGCAGCCAGCGGGGCCCTTTGGATGAGCAGTTCTTC. The V call is TRBV3-1, the J call TRBJ2-1; maybe TRBD2 (6 bases). Trimming cost V 3 bases and J 8 bases, with 14 bases left between them. The CDR3 extends over 14 amino acids. Germline V lookup: CDR1 LGHDT, CDR2 YNNKEL (reference sequence).

This clonotype appeared many times. V is TRBV14 and J is TRBJ2-5, with 9 bases that match TRBD1. Germline lookup yields CDR1 SGHDN and CDR2 FVKESK. Losses at the gene ends were 4 bases for V and 5 bases for J; bases not matched to a gene: 2. There are 13 residues in the CDR3. The CDR3 protein is CASSRGTGETQYF. The CDR3 DNA is TGTGCCAGCAGCCGAGGGACAGGGGAGACCCAGTACTTC.

The chain joins TRBV7-8 to TRBJ2-7; no reliable D call. This CDR3 contains 13 residues. Deletions cut 5 bases from V and 6 bases from J, with 14 bases between. Germline V gene data show CDR1 as SGHVS and CDR2 as FQNEAQ. The DNA for the CDR3 is TGTGCCAGCAGCACCCGAGGCGGCGTCGAGCAGTACTTC. Its protein is CASSTRGGVEQYF.

The chain joins TRBV7-9 to TRBJ2-1, with D hard to call. The CDR3 spans 13 residues. V was cut by 7 bases and J by 4 bases, with 11 bases left in between. Germline-derived CDR1 and CDR2 are SEHNR and FQNEAQ (reference sequence). The CDR3 reads CASMATKYNEQFF. Written as DNA, the CDR3 is TGTGCCAGCATGGCAACGAAGTACAATGAGCAGTTCTTC.